The rows below give T cell receptor beta chains drawn from one sample of a study of blood T cell repertoires in COVID-19. Using immunoSEQ multiplex PCR, the repertoire was profiled, and TCRdb retains in-frame clones only, with some absent. The repertoire includes roughly 410,000 clones, about 90% of them detected once, and over 2% sits in the top ten. The sample was peripheral blood. The receptor set was obtained from a woman aged 55-69 years with COVID-19, enrolled during active disease. Both conserved end residues are part of each CDR3. A D gene is named only where the DNA matches it firmly. Clone size appears in some rows only: once, few, many, or a class for an expanded clone.

clone size	V gene	D gene	J gene	CDR3 DNA	CDR3 protein
NA	TRBV15	TRBD2	TRBJ2-1	TGTGCCACCAGCAGCCGAAGCGGGGGGTACAATGAGCAGTTCTTC	CATSSRSGGYNEQFF
NA	TRBV6-5	NA	TRBJ2-5	TGTGCCAGCAAGGGGGGACAGACGTACCAAGAGACCCAGTACTTC	CASKGGQTYQETQYF
NA	TRBV19	TRBD1	TRBJ1-5	TGTGCCAGTAGTAGAGGGCAGGGGGTGATGAATCAGCCCCAGCATTTT	CASSRGQGVMNQPQHF
NA	TRBV10-2	TRBD1	TRBJ1-2	TGCGCCAGCAGTGTGACAGGGGCAAATGGCTACACCTTC	CASSVTGANGYTF
NA	TRBV5-1	TRBD2	TRBJ2-7	TGCGCCAGCAGGACTAGCGGGGGGGCCTACGAGCAGTACTTC	CASRTSGGAYEQYF
once	TRBV29-1	NA	TRBJ2-3	TGCAGCGTCTTTGGCGGATTCACAGATACGCAGTATTTT	CSVFGGFTDTQYF
NA	TRBV5-6	NA	TRBJ2-7	TGTGCCAGCAGCAGGACAGACCTCCCCGAGCAGTACTTC	CASSRTDLPEQYF
NA	TRBV7-2	TRBD2	TRBJ2-3	TGTGCCAGCAGCCTCAGCGGGGGGGCCGCACGGGATACGCAGTATTTT	CASSLSGGAARDTQYF
NA	TRBV7-2	TRBD1	TRBJ2-2	TGTGCCAGCAGCTTACTGGGACAGGCGATCGGGGAGCTGTTTTTT	CASSLLGQAIGELFF
NA	TRBV4-2	TRBD1	TRBJ1-4	TGTGCCAGCAGCCAAGAAGGGGGCGGTTCAGCTAATGAAAAACTGTTTTTT	CASSQEGGGSANEKLFF
NA	TRBV5-8	NA	TRBJ1-6	TGTGCCAGCAGCAGACCTGCGGGGGTGACCAATTCACCCCTCCACTTT	CASSRPAGVTNSPLHF
NA	TRBV6-5	TRBD2	TRBJ2-3	TGTGCCAGCAGGGACCTAGCGGGGGGCCCAGATACGCAGTATTTT	CASRDLAGGPDTQYF
NA	TRBV5-1	NA	TRBJ2-4	TGCGCCAGCAGAGAGGAGGGGGCTTTTAACATTCAGTACTTC	CASREEGAFNIQYF
NA	TRBV10-1	NA	TRBJ2-6	TGCGCCAGCAGTCGCCCGCGACGCGGCTGTGGGGCCAACGTCCTGACTTTC	CASSRPRRGCGANVLTF
NA	TRBV2	NA	TRBJ1-2	TGTGCCAGCAGTGCCCGGCTGCGGAACTATGGCTACACCTTC	CASSARLRNYGYTF
NA	TRBV5-4	NA	TRBJ2-5	TGTGCCAGCAGCTTATCGGGAAGGGCAGAGACCCAGTACTTC	CASSLSGRAETQYF
NA	TRBV4-1	NA	TRBJ2-1	TGCGCCAGCAGCCAAGACGGCAGGGGCTTCGATGAGCAGTTCTTC	CASSQDGRGFDEQFF
NA	TRBV3-1/TRBV3-2	NA	TRBJ1-5	TGTGCCAGCAGCCAAGGAATGGAAGGGGCCCAGCATTTT	CASSQGMEGAQHF
few	TRBV19	TRBD1	TRBJ1-1	TGTGCCAGTAGTATCCCAGGGGGCATCACTGAAGCTTTCTTT	CASSIPGGITEAFF
NA	TRBV5-1	NA	TRBJ2-2	TGCGCCAGCAGCTTCCTCAGGCGCGGGCGGAACACCGGGGAGCTGTTTTTT	CASSFLRRGRNTGELFF
few	TRBV10-3	NA	TRBJ2-2	TGTGCCATCCGAGGGGGGGGAGGCGGGGAGCTGTTTTTT	CAIRGGGGGELFF
NA	TRBV3-1/TRBV3-2	NA	TRBJ2-3	TGTGCCAGCAGCCCATTATCTAGCGTGGGTACGCAGTATTTT	CASSPLSSVGTQYF
NA	TRBV30	NA	TRBJ2-6	TGTGCCTGGATCTCCGGGAGCTCTGGGGCCAACGTCCTGACTTTC	CAWISGSSGANVLTF
NA	TRBV27	NA	TRBJ1-1	TGTGCCAGCGTTCGAGTAACAGGCATGGGGCCGAACACTGAAGCTTTCTTT	CASVRVTGMGPNTEAFF
NA	TRBV11-3	TRBD2	TRBJ2-3	TGTGCCAGCAGCTCTGGGACTAGCGGGTCGACAGATACGCAGTATTTT	CASSSGTSGSTDTQYF
NA	TRBV11-1	NA	TRBJ1-1	TGTGCCAGCAGCCCCCGTCGGTCCATGAACACTGAAGCTTTCTTT	CASSPRRSMNTEAFF
NA	TRBV19	TRBD1	TRBJ1-2	TGTGCCAGTAGCCAAGGACAGGGGGCGAATGGCTACACCTTC	CASSQGQGANGYTF
NA	TRBV12-5	NA	TRBJ2-1	TGTGCTAGTGGTTTGTCCAGGATCTACAATGAGCAGTTCTTC	CASGLSRIYNEQFF
NA	TRBV5-4	NA	TRBJ1-3	TGTGCCAGCAGCTTGGGCGCGGGAAACACCATATATTTT	CASSLGAGNTIYF
NA	TRBV19	TRBD1	TRBJ1-2	TGTGCCAGCCAACAGGGGGCAGATTTCCTGGGCTATGGCTACACCTTC	CASQQGADFLGYGYTF
NA	TRBV6-5	TRBD1	TRBJ1-1	TGTGCCAGCAGAATGACAGGGGGGATAGGCACTGAAGCTTTCTTT	CASRMTGGIGTEAFF
NA	TRBV11-1	NA	TRBJ2-5	TGTGCCAGCAGCTTAGGGGGCAAGGAGACCCAGTACTTC	CASSLGGKETQYF
few	TRBV25-1	NA	TRBJ1-1	TGTGCCAGCAGTGAGGTAACAGAAGCTTTCTTT	CASSEVTEAFF
NA	TRBV11-1	NA	TRBJ2-5	TGTGCCAGCAGCCCGTGGGGGGAAGGCCAAGAGACCCAGTACTTC	CASSPWGEGQETQYF
NA	TRBV5-1	NA	TRBJ1-2	TGCGCCAGCAGCTTGGCCATAGGGCAGGGTGGCGGCTACACCTTC	CASSLAIGQGGGYTF
NA	TRBV5-1	TRBD2	TRBJ2-1	TGCGCCAGCAGCGGGCGGGCGGGGGGCCTCTACAATGAGCAGTTCTTC	CASSGRAGGLYNEQFF
NA	TRBV5-8	NA	TRBJ1-5	TGTGCCAGCAGCTTGTACAAGGGAAGTTTGGAGGATTTACCCCAGCATTTT	CASSLYKGSLEDLPQHF
NA	TRBV12-3/TRBV12-4	NA	TRBJ1-2	TGTGCCAGCAGTTTTAACAGGTTGGGTGGCTACACCTTC	CASSFNRLGGYTF
NA	TRBV9	TRBD2	TRBJ2-5	TGTGCCAGCAGCGTAGAGTTAGCGGGAGGGGAGACCCAGTACTTC	CASSVELAGGETQYF
NA	TRBV11-3	TRBD1	TRBJ1-1	TGTGCCAGCAGCTCGACAGGGCTCACTGAAGCTTTCTTT	CASSSTGLTEAFF
NA	TRBV27	NA	TRBJ1-4	TGTGCCAGCAGTTTGGTCGGTGCAACTAATGAAAAACTGTTTTTT	CASSLVGATNEKLFF